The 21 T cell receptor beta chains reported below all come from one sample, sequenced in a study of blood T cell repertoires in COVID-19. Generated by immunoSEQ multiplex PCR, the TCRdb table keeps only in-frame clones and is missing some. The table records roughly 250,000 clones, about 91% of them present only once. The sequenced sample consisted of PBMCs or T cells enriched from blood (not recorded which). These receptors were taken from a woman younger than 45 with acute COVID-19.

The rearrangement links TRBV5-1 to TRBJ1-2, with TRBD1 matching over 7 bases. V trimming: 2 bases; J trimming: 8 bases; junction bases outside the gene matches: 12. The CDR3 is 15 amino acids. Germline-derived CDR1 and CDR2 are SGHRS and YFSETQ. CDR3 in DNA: TGCGCCAGCAGCTTCGCCGACAGGGAAATTCGCGGCTACACCTTC. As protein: CASSFADREIRGYTF.

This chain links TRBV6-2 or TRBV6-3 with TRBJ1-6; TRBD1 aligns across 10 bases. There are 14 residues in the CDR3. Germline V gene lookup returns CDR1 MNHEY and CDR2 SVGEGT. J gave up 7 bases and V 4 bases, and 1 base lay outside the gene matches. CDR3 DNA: TGTGCCAGCAGTTGGGGACAGGGGAATTCACCCCTCCACTTT. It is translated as CASSWGQGNSPLHF.

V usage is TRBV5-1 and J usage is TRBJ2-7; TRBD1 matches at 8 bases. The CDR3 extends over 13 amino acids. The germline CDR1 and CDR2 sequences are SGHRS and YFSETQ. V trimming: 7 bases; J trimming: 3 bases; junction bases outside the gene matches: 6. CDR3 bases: TGCGCCAGCGGTGGACAGGGAAACTACGAGCAGTACTTC. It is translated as CASGGQGNYEQYF.

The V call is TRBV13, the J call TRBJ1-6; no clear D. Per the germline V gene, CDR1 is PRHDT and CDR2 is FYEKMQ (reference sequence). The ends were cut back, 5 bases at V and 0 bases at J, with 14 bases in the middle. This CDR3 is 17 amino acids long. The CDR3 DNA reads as TGTGCCAGCAGCCGTGGACTGCCGAGCTCCTATAATTCACCCCTCCACTTT. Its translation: CASSRGLPSSYNSPLHF.

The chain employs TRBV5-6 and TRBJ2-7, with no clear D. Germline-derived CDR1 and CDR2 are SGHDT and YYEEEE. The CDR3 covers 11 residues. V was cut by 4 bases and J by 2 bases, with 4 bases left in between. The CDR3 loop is CASSTTYEQYF. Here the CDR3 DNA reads TGTGCCAGCAGCACTACCTACGAGCAGTACTTC.

DNA of the CDR3: TGCGCCAGCAGCCGACAGTCAGTGGAGACCCAGTACTTC. It yields the protein CASSRQSVETQYF. The J gene is TRBJ2-5, the V gene TRBV5-1; TRBD1 is a possible D gene (5 bases). Germline V gene sequence: CDR1 SGHRS, CDR2 YFSETQ. Trimming cost V 4 bases and J 5 bases, with 12 bases left between them. There are 13 residues in the CDR3.

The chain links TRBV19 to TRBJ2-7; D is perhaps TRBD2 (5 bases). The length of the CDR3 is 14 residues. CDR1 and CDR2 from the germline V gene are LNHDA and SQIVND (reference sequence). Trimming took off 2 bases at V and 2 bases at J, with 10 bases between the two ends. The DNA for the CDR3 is TGTGCCAGTAGTATATCGGGGAACACCTACGAGCAGTACTTC. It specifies CASSISGNTYEQYF.

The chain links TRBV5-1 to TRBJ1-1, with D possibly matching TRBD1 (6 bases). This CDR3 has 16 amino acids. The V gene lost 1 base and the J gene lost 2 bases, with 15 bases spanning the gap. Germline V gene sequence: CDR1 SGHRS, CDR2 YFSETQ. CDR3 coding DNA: TGCGCCAGCAGCTTGTTTTGGGAGGGGGGCAACACTGAAGCTTTCTTT. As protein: CASSLFWEGGNTEAFF.

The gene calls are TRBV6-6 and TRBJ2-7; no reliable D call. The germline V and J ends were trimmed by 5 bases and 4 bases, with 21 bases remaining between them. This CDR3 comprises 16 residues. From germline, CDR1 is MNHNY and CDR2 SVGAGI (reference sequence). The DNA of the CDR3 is TGTGCCAGCAGTCCTACCCCTTTATCGCTCGTGTACGAGCAGTACTTC. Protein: CASSPTPLSLVYEQYF.

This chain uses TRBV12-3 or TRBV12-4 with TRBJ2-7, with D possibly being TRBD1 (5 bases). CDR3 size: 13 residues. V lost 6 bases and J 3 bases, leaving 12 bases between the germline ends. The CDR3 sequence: CASSLGQSYEQYF. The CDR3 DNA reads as TGTGCCAGCAGCTTGGGGCAGAGCTACGAGCAGTACTTC.

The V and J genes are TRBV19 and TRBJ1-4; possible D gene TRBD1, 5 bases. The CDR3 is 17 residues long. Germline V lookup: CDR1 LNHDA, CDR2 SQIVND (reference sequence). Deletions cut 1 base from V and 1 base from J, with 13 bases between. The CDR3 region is CASSIARVTITNEKLFF. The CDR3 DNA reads TGTGCCAGTAGTATAGCCAGGGTGACGATAACTAATGAAAAACTGTTTTTT.

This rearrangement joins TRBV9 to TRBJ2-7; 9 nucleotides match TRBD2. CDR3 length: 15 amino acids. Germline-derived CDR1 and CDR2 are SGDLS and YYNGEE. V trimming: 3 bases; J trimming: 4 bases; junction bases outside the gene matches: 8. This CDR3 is CASSARGGATYEQYF. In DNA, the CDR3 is TGTGCCAGCAGCGCTCGCGGGGGGGCAACGTACGAGCAGTACTTC. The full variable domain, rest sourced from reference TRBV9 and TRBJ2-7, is DSGVTQTPKHLITATGQRVTLRCSPRSGDLSVYWYQQSLDQGLQFLIQYYNGEERAKGNILERFSAQQFPDLHSELNLSSLELGDSALYFCASSARGGATYEQYFGPGTRLTVT.

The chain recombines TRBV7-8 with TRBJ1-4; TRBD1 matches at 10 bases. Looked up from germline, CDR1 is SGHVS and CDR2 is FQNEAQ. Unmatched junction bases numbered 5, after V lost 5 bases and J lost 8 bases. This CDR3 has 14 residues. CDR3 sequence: CASSEGQGYEKLFF. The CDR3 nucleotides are TGTGCCAGCAGCGAGGGACAGGGGTACGAAAAACTGTTTTTT.

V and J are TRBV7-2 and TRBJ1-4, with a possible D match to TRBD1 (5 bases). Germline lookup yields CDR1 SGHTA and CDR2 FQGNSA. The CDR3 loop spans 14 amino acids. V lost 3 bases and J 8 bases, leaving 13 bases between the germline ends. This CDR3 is CASSFGGTVEKLFF. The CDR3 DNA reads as TGTGCCAGCAGCTTTGGAGGGACGGTGGAAAAACTGTTTTTT.

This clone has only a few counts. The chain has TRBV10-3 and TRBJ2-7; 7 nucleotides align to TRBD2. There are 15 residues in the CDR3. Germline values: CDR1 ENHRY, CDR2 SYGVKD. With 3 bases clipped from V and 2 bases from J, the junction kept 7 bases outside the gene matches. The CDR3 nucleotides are TGTGCCATCAGTGAAGGGGTAAGCGGGACCTACGAGCAGTACTTC. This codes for CAISEGVSGTYEQYF.

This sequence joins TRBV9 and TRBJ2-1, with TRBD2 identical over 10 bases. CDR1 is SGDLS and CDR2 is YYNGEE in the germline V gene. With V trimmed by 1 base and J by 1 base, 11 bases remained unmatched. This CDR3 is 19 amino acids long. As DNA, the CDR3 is TGTGCCAGCAGCGTAAAGGATATTACTAGCGGGGCATCCTACAATGAGCAGTTCTTC. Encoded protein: CASSVKDITSGASYNEQFF.

The CDR3 region has the DNA TGTGCCAGTCATAAAGGGGACTATGGCTACACCTTC. Translation: CASHKGDYGYTF. This chain uses TRBV12-3 or TRBV12-4 with TRBJ1-2; D perhaps matches TRBD1 (5 bases). With 9 bases removed from V and 3 bases from J, the gap between germline ends came to 11 bases. CDR3 length: 12 amino acids.

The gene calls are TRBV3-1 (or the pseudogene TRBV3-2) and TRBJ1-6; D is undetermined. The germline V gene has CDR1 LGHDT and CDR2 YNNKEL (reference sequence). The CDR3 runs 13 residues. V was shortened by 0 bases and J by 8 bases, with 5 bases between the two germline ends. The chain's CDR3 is CASSQDRDSPLHF. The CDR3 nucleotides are TGTGCCAGCAGCCAAGATCGTGATTCACCCCTCCACTTT.

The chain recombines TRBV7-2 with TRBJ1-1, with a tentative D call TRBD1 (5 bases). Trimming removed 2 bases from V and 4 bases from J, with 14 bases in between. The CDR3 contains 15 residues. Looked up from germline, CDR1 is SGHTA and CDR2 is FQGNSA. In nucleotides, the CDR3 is TGTGCCAGCAGCTTAATGGGGGTCGGGAGCACTGAAGCTTTCTTT. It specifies CASSLMGVGSTEAFF.

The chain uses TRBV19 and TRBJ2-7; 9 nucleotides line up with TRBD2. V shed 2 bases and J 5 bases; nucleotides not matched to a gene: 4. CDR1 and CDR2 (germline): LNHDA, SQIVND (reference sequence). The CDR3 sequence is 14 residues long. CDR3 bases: TGTGCCAGTAGTATACTTGGGACTAGCAACGAGCAGTACTTC. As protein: CASSILGTSNEQYF.

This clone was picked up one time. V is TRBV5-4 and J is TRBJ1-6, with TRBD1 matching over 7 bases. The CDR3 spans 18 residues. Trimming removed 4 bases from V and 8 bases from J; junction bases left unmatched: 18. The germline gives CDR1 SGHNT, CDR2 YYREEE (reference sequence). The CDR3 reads CASSQTLGQRRIYSPLHF. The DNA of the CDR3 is TGTGCCAGCAGCCAAACTCTGGGACAGAGGAGAATTTATTCACCCCTCCACTTT.